The TCR beta chain described here comes from a study of post-analysis software for immune sequencing data. Worth noting for this clonotype: The target antigen is unknown.

General observations from the study: Significantly lower normalized Chao1 diversity was found in patients with multiple sclerosis relative to controls. Strong same-batch co-clustering of samples appeared with F measure clustering. The study found TRBV5-6, TRBV5-1 and TRBV20-1 among several TRBV segments more frequent in patients than controls.

V lost 3 bases and J lost 4; bases outside the gene matches: 7. Germline V lookup: CDR1 MGHDK, CDR2 SYGVNS. The CDR3 is 15 residues long. Unique molecular identifiers were present in the TCR beta cDNA libraries. Input populations of about 1 to 11 million T cells gave rise to approximately 500,000 cDNA molecules. TCRdb ran MiXCR on the PCR reads and lists one entry per CDR3 protein. The table lists hundreds of thousands of distinct CDR3 sequences, roughly 50% of them singletons. The V and J genes are TRBV25-1 and TRBJ2-5; 8 bases are a match to TRBD1. Input material: blood. The sequence came from a girl aged 5-17 years with multiple sclerosis. Here the CDR3 DNA reads TGTGCCAGCAGTGATCCTCAGGGGGCAAGAGAGACCCAGTACTTC. It codes for CASSDPQGARETQYF.